These 25 T cell receptor beta chains came from one sample sequenced in a study of PD-1 blockade in classical Hodgkin lymphoma. Using immunoSEQ multiplex PCR, the repertoire was profiled, and TCRdb retains in-frame clones only, with some absent. This table holds about 28,000 clones, around 77% found once. Noted time point: cycle 4 day 1 (C4D1), after less than 7 weeks of nivolumab. All patients experienced relapse after autologous stem cell transplantation, and brentuximab vedotin exposure was variable. Here the sequenced sample was peripheral blood mononuclear cells (PBMCs), taken before the fourth cycle of nivolumab. The source is a human donor with classical Hodgkin lymphoma.

This chain connects TRBV7-8 to TRBJ2-6; the D gene is possibly TRBD1 (5 bases). Per the germline V gene, CDR1 is SGHVS and CDR2 is FQNEAQ. The CDR3 loop spans 19 amino acids. The germline V and J ends were trimmed by 1 base and 4 bases, with 20 bases remaining between them. This chain's CDR3 is CASSLVRWGLGSGANVLTF. The CDR3, as DNA: TGTGCCAGCAGCTTAGTAAGGTGGGGCCTCGGATCAGGGGCCAACGTCCTGACTTTC. Combining the CDR3 with reference TRBV7-8 and TRBJ2-6 gives the whole variable domain GAGVSQSPRYKVAKRGQDVALRCDPISGHVSLFWYQQALGQGPEFLTYFQNEAQLDKSGLPSDRFFAERPEGSVSTLKIQRTQQEDSAVYLCASSLVRWGLGSGANVLTFGAGSRLTVL.

The genes are TRBV18 and TRBJ2-5; 9 bases fit TRBD1. The ends lost 3 bases at V and 5 bases at J; junction bases unmatched: 7. Germline-derived CDR1 and CDR2 are KGHSH and LQKENI. There are 15 residues in the CDR3. CDR3 DNA sequence: TGTGCCAGCTCACCGGTGACAGGGGGTCGGGAGACCCAGTACTTC. Its translation is CASSPVTGGRETQYF.

The chain has TRBV27 and TRBJ2-7; D remains unclear. The CDR3 is 13 residues long. The germline gives CDR1 MNHEY, CDR2 SMNVEV (reference sequence). V was trimmed by 4 bases and J by 0 bases, leaving 7 bases between them. The DNA for the CDR3 is TGTGCCAGCAGTTCGACCCCCTCCTACGAGCAGTACTTC. This encodes CASSSTPSYEQYF.

The V and J genes are TRBV2 and TRBJ2-3; the D is unclear. Germline V gene lookup returns CDR1 SNHLY and CDR2 FYNNEI. V lost 0 bases and J lost 2, with 12 bases in between. The CDR3 runs 16 residues. The CDR3 protein is CASSEAKLIPTDTQYF. The CDR3 nucleotides are TGTGCCAGCAGTGAAGCTAAACTTATCCCCACAGATACGCAGTATTTT.

V is TRBV6-6 and J is TRBJ2-5; the match to TRBD1 covers 7 bases. Germline V CDR1 and CDR2: MNHNY, SVGAGI (reference sequence). This CDR3 region has 14 residues. Unmatched junction bases numbered 8, after V lost 5 bases and J lost 5 bases. CDR3 sequence (DNA): TGTGCCAGCAGTCATACAGGGGTCCCTGAGACCCAGTACTTC. Its translation is CASSHTGVPETQYF.

The chain joins TRBV7-6 to TRBJ2-5; TRBD2 is a possible D gene (6 bases). V was cut by 2 bases and J by 4 bases, with 23 bases left in between. This CDR3 spans 18 amino acids. Germline V gene sequence: CDR1 SGHVS, CDR2 FNYEAQ. The CDR3 nucleotides read TGTGCCAGCAGCTTACCTAGTCCCGGGAGCACGACCGCAGAGACCCAGTACTTC. This gives the protein CASSLPSPGSTTAETQYF.

This clone occurred once. The chain links TRBV2 to TRBJ2-7; no definite D call. From germline, CDR1 is SNHLY and CDR2 FYNNEI. The V end lost 1 base, the J end lost 3 bases, and 4 bases lay between the germline ends. This CDR3 comprises 12 residues. The CDR3 DNA is TGTGCCAGCAGTGAAGAGAACTACGAGCAGTACTTC. It specifies CASSEENYEQYF.

The chain couples TRBV19 to TRBJ2-3; D may correspond to TRBD1 or TRBD2 (5 bases each). This CDR3 region has 13 residues. Per the germline V gene, CDR1 is LNHDA and CDR2 is SQIVND (reference sequence). V lost 6 bases and J 6 bases, leaving 13 bases between the germline ends. The CDR3 loop is CASSGAHLDTQYF. The CDR3 DNA reads TGTGCCAGTAGCGGGGCCCATTTGGATACGCAGTATTTT.

V usage is TRBV5-1 and J usage is TRBJ2-1; 8 bases align to TRBD2. Unmatched junction bases numbered 6, after V lost 7 bases and J lost 6 bases. From germline, CDR1 is SGHRS and CDR2 YFSETQ. CDR3 length: 13 amino acids. The CDR3 DNA reads as TGCGCCAGCCGGGAGGGGCTTGCCAATGAGCAGTTCTTC. Translating gives CASREGLANEQFF.

The sample holds a few counts of this clone. The chain uses TRBV29-1 and TRBJ1-1; D not resolved. The CDR3 covers 15 residues. CDR1 and CDR2 (germline): SQVTM, ANQGSEA. Trimming cost V 0 bases and J 1 base, with 12 bases left between them. The CDR3 is CSVEDRSGGNTEAFF. CDR3 nucleotide sequence: TGCAGCGTTGAAGATCGGTCAGGTGGGAACACTGAAGCTTTCTTT.

V is TRBV10-3 and J is TRBJ2-3; tentatively, D is TRBD2 (5 bases). CDR3 length: 16 amino acids. CDR1 and CDR2 from the germline V gene are ENHRY and SYGVKD. Trimming pared 0 bases from V and 1 base from J, leaving 11 bases between. CDR3 nucleotides: TGTGCCATCAGTGAGTCCAGAGGGAGCGGCACAGATACGCAGTATTTT. Translated, it gives CAISESRGSGTDTQYF.

This clone was found a few times. This rearrangement joins TRBV6-5 to TRBJ1-3; no definite D call. Trimming left V 6 bases short and J 1 base short, with 10 bases between. Germline V gene lookup returns CDR1 MNHEY and CDR2 SVGAGI. The CDR3 covers 14 residues. In DNA form, the CDR3 reads TGTGCCAGCAGGATCACCCGTTCTGGAAACACCATATATTTT. Amino acid sequence: CASRITRSGNTIYF.

V gene TRBV6-4 combines with J gene TRBJ2-2; no reliable D call. This CDR3 has 13 amino acids. Trimming took 2 bases from V and 4 from J, leaving 5 bases between them. Germline CDR1 reads MRHNA; CDR2 reads SNTAGT. The CDR3 coding sequence is TGTGCCAGCAGTGACGGTTTCACCGGGGAGCTGTTTTTT. This translates into CASSDGFTGELFF.

This rearrangement joins TRBV19 to TRBJ2-6; 9 bases agree with TRBD1. This CDR3 spans 17 amino acids. The germline gives CDR1 LNHDA, CDR2 SQIVND (reference sequence). J lost 0 bases, V lost 9 bases, and 9 bases had no gene match. CDR3 region: CASGAGQGNSGANVLTF. The CDR3 coding sequence is TGTGCCAGCGGAGCAGGACAGGGGAACTCTGGGGCCAACGTCCTGACTTTC. Complete variable domain (other parts from reference TRBV19 and TRBJ2-6): DGGITQSPKYLFRKEGQNVTLSCEQNLNHDAMYWYRQDPGQGLRLIYYSQIVNDFQKGDIAEGYSVSREKKESFPLTVTSAQKNPTAFYLCASGAGQGNSGANVLTFGAGSRLTVL.

This clone is medium-sized. The rearrangement links TRBV2 to TRBJ2-5; TRBD1 aligns across 10 bases. This CDR3 comprises 15 residues. Germline V lookup: CDR1 SNHLY, CDR2 FYNNEI. The V gene end was trimmed by 3 bases and the J gene end by 4 bases; junction bases not matched to a gene: 5. The CDR3 loop reads CASSDDRGPAETQYF. CDR3 DNA: TGTGCCAGCAGTGATGACAGGGGGCCAGCAGAGACCCAGTACTTC. Combining the CDR3 with reference TRBV2 and TRBJ2-5 gives the whole variable domain EPEVTQTPSHQVTQMGQEVILRCVPISNHLYFYWYRQILGQKVEFLVSFYNNEISEKSEIFDDQFSVERPDGSNFTLKIRSTKLEDSAMYFCASSDDRGPAETQYFGPGTRLLVL.

J is TRBJ2-2 and V is TRBV18; 14 bases match TRBD2. Germline trimming cut 6 bases from V and 6 bases from J; bases unmatched to any gene: 3. Germline CDR1 reads KGHSH; CDR2 reads LQKENI. There are 15 residues in the CDR3. The CDR3 spells CASSVGLAGAGELFF. For the CDR3, the DNA is TGTGCCAGCTCCGTGGGACTAGCGGGAGCCGGGGAGCTGTTTTTT.

V usage is TRBV18 and J usage is TRBJ1-2; weak D call: TRBD1 (5 bases). The germline gives CDR1 KGHSH, CDR2 LQKENI. This CDR3 has 15 residues. Trimming pared 4 bases from V and 4 bases from J, leaving 16 bases between. The CDR3 DNA reads TGTGCCAGCTCACTAACGGGGGACGCTCGCTATGGCTACACCTTC. Encoded protein: CASSLTGDARYGYTF.

This clone was found once. The CDR3 nucleotides read TGTGCCAGCAGCCCGTCGGGACTCGCCGGGGAGCTGTTTTTT. It yields the protein CASSPSGLAGELFF. The chain uses TRBV7-3 and TRBJ2-2; a possible D gene is TRBD2 (6 bases). Germline V CDR1 and CDR2: SGHTA, FQGTGA. The V gene lost 5 bases and the J gene lost 6 bases, with 13 bases spanning the gap. The CDR3 has 14 amino acids.

The chain carries TRBV5-5 and TRBJ2-1; maybe TRBD1 (6 bases). This CDR3 has 13 residues. Germline lookup yields CDR1 SGHKS and CDR2 YYEKEE (reference sequence). V dropped 4 bases and J dropped 6 bases, with 11 bases sitting between them. The CDR3 DNA reads as TGTGCCAGCAGCCCGGGGACATTCAATGAGCAGTTCTTC. Translated: CASSPGTFNEQFF.

The chain recombines TRBV5-4 with TRBJ2-7; TRBD2 matches 11 bases. Germline V CDR1 and CDR2: SGHNT, YYREEE (reference sequence). V trimming: 2 bases; J trimming: 5 bases; junction bases outside the gene matches: 9. The CDR3 consists of 16 residues. The CDR3 loop reads CASSFGLAGGQDEQYF. DNA for the CDR3: TGTGCCAGCAGCTTCGGGTTAGCGGGAGGGCAGGACGAGCAGTACTTC. The variable domain in full, with the rest retrieved from reference TRBV5-4 and TRBJ2-7, is ETGVTQSPTHLIKTRGQQVTLRCSSQSGHNTVSWYQQALGQGPQFIFQYYREEENGRGNFPPRFSGLQFPNYSSELNVNALELDDSALYLCASSFGLAGGQDEQYFGPGTRLTVT.

CDR3 residues: CASKANYGYTF. CDR3 DNA: TGTGCCAGCAAAGCTAACTATGGCTACACCTTC. This rearrangement joins TRBV6-5 to TRBJ1-2; D not resolved. Deletions cut 7 bases from V and 0 bases from J, with 3 bases between. The CDR3 length is 11 residues. The germline gives CDR1 MNHEY, CDR2 SVGAGI.

By its share, this clone is medium-sized. The V and J genes are TRBV18 and TRBJ1-3; D not certain. This CDR3 contains 14 residues. Deletions cut 0 bases from V and 8 bases from J, with 11 bases between. Germline CDR1 is KGHSH and CDR2 is LQKENI. The CDR3 protein is CASSPPRYLDTIYF. DNA of the CDR3: TGTGCCAGCTCACCACCGAGGTATCTGGACACCATATATTTT.

This chain joins TRBV6-4 and TRBJ1-5; D is uncertain. V dropped 2 bases and J dropped 7 bases, with 18 bases sitting between them. CDR3 size: 16 residues. Germline V gives CDR1 MRHNA, CDR2 SNTAGT. The CDR3 DNA reads TGTGCCAGCAGTGACGCCAGGCACAGAGCTTTGCAGCCCCAGCATTTT. This translates into CASSDARHRALQPQHF.

V gene TRBV6-1 combines with J gene TRBJ2-3; possibly TRBD1 for D (6 bases). The CDR3 length is 14 residues. Germline V gene data show CDR1 as MNHNS and CDR2 as SASEGT. V was shortened by 7 bases and J by 2 bases, with 13 bases between the two germline ends. For the CDR3, the DNA is TGTGCCAGCAACACTGGACAGATCACAGATACGCAGTATTTT. This encodes CASNTGQITDTQYF.

CDR3: CASSSRVSGNTIYF. The CDR3 DNA reads TGTGCCAGCAGCTCGAGGGTCTCTGGAAACACCATATATTTT. The chain is built from TRBV6-1 and TRBJ1-3; D is undetermined. This CDR3 spans 14 amino acids. The germline V and J ends were trimmed by 6 bases and 0 bases, with 9 bases remaining between them. Germline V gene data show CDR1 as MNHNS and CDR2 as SASEGT.